Below are 13 T cell receptor beta chains sequenced from a single sample in a study of T cells after yellow fever vaccination. TCRdb used MiXCR to reprocess the 5' RACE reads, holding one entry per CDR3 protein. There are 300,000 or so distinct CDR3 sequences in the sample; about 7.8% occur only once, and 17% lies in the top ten. The sample was PBMCs, taken more than 40 days after the first yellow fever vaccination. The receptors come from a man aged 18 to 30 who received the YFV17D yellow fever vaccine.

This clonotype was seen a handful of times. The chain employs TRBV2 and TRBJ2-3; 8 bases align to TRBD1. The CDR3 spans 15 residues. V lost 6 bases to trimming and J lost 2 bases; unmatched junction nucleotides: 7. Germline V gene data show CDR1 as SNHLY and CDR2 as FYNNEI. For the CDR3, the DNA is TGTGCCAGCAGCGAAAGGGACAGGCTCACAGATACGCAGTATTTT. It translates to CASSERDRLTDTQYF.

This chain connects TRBV12-3 or TRBV12-4 to TRBJ2-1; no reliable D call. This CDR3 has 14 amino acids. The germline V and J ends were trimmed by 6 bases and 10 bases, with 19 bases remaining between them. The CDR3 sequence: CASRTSSSGVEQFF. CDR3 DNA sequence: TGTGCCAGCAGGACCTCCAGCTCTGGGGTGGAGCAGTTCTTC.

This sequence joins TRBV6-5 and TRBJ1-6; D remains unclear. The V end lost 0 bases, the J end lost 5 bases, and 8 bases lay between the germline ends. Germline V gives CDR1 MNHEY, CDR2 SVGAGI. The CDR3 is made up of 15 amino acids. The CDR3 reads CASSYSTVHNSPLHF. CDR3 nucleotide sequence: TGTGCCAGCAGTTACTCTACAGTACATAATTCACCCCTCCACTTT.

The chain employs TRBV28 and TRBJ2-2; 15 bases map to TRBD2. The CDR3 runs 17 residues. Germline V gene sequence: CDR1 MDHEN, CDR2 SYDVKM. The J segment lost 1 base and the V segment lost 6 bases, leaving 3 bases of the junction unmatched. CDR3 DNA sequence: TGTGCCAGCAGCATGGGACTAGCGGGGGGGAACACCGGGGAGCTGTTTTTT. Translating gives CASSMGLAGGNTGELFF.

This clonotype has a handful of counts. The chain is built from TRBV7-6 and TRBJ2-7, with 8 bases fitting TRBD1. Germline V gives CDR1 SGHVS, CDR2 FNYEAQ. This CDR3 is 13 amino acids long. The junction had 2 bases not matched to a gene; V was cut back by 2 bases and J by 5 bases. This CDR3 is CASSLTGGDEQYF. DNA of the CDR3: TGTGCCAGCAGCTTAACAGGGGGAGACGAGCAGTACTTC.

This chain joins TRBV2 and TRBJ2-3; 8 bases fit TRBD2. Trimming at V came to 5 bases and at J to 7 bases, leaving 8 bases not matched to a gene. Looked up from germline, CDR1 is SNHLY and CDR2 is FYNNEI. The CDR3 totals 14 residues. CDR3 residues: CASSLSGAGYTQYF. The DNA for the CDR3 is TGTGCCAGCAGTCTTAGCGGGGCAGGTTATACGCAGTATTTT.

This clonotype was seen more than once but under ten times. CDR3 sequence: CASQRYNEQFF. In nucleotides, the CDR3 is TGTGCCAGTCAGAGATACAATGAGCAGTTCTTC. J is TRBJ2-1 and V is TRBV6-2 or TRBV6-3; the D is unclear. Germline-derived CDR1 and CDR2 are MNHEY and SVGEGT. V was pared by 9 bases and J by 4 bases, with 7 bases between. The CDR3 spans 11 residues.

This clonotype was seen many times. The J gene is TRBJ1-2, the V gene TRBV6-1; D is unresolved. Germline CDR1 reads MNHNS; CDR2 reads SASEGT. This CDR3 region has 14 residues. V gave up 1 base and J gave up 8 bases, with 14 bases separating them. The CDR3 DNA reads as TGTGCCAGCAGTGAAGGCGCGGGGAGCGGCGGCTACACCTTC. Protein: CASSEGAGSGGYTF.

This chain links TRBV12-5 with TRBJ2-1; 9 bases agree with TRBD1. Germline CDR1 and CDR2: LGHNT and FRNRAP. Trimming took 5 bases from V and 7 from J; bases not matched to a gene: 9. This CDR3 is 15 amino acids long. This chain's CDR3 is CASGPGQGPKNEQFF. The CDR3, as DNA: TGTGCTAGTGGTCCCGGACAGGGGCCGAAGAATGAGCAGTTCTTC. Complete variable domain (other parts from reference TRBV12-5 and TRBJ2-1): DARVTQTPRHKVTEMGQEVTMRCQPILGHNTVFWYRQTMMQGLELLAYFRNRAPLDDSGMPKDRFSAEMPDATLATLKIQPSEPRDSAVYFCASGPGQGPKNEQFFGPGTRLTVL.

This clonotype turned up a few times. The rearrangement links TRBV27 to TRBJ2-1; no definite D call. Trimming pared 0 bases from V and 6 bases from J, leaving 6 bases between. This CDR3 contains 13 residues. Germline lookup yields CDR1 MNHEY and CDR2 SMNVEV (reference sequence). In DNA, the CDR3 is TGTGCCAGCAGTTTATCGTCACGCAATGAGCAGTTCTTC. Translating it yields CASSLSSRNEQFF.

This clonotype was observed many times. This rearrangement joins TRBV18 to TRBJ2-1; 9 bases are shared with TRBD2. This CDR3 contains 15 residues. Trimming took 0 bases from V and 5 from J; bases not matched to a gene: 2. CDR1 is KGHSH and CDR2 is LQKENI in the germline V gene. CDR3 bases: TGTGCCAGCTCACCACCGACTAGCGGTGACAATGAGCAGTTCTTC. This codes for CASSPPTSGDNEQFF.

This clonotype showed up just a few times. The chain couples TRBV4-1 to TRBJ2-3; TRBD2 might be the D (6 bases). This CDR3 is 15 amino acids long. Germline lookup yields CDR1 MGHRA and CDR2 YSYEKL. The V and J ends lost 4 bases and 3 bases respectively, with 14 bases between them. CDR3 region: CASSRTGGETDTQYF. The DNA of the CDR3 is TGCGCCAGCAGCCGGACTGGCGGGGAAACAGATACGCAGTATTTT.

This clonotype was observed many times. This chain uses TRBV4-3 with TRBJ1-6; D remains ambiguous. Germline values: CDR1 LGHNA, CDR2 YSLEER. This CDR3 is built from 16 residues. V shed 4 bases and J shed 6 bases, with 16 bases lying between them. CDR3 DNA sequence: TGCGCCAGCAGCCCTATGATAGGACCGGTTAATTCACCCCTCCACTTT. This gives the protein CASSPMIGPVNSPLHF.